Listed here are 15 T cell receptor beta chains from one sample, sequenced in a study of identical twins. TCRdb fed the 5' RACE reads into MiXCR, producing one record per CDR3 protein. The repertoire holds 200,000 to 300,000 distinct CDR3 sequences, with roughly 7% as singletons. This sample was shared with a second study, whose subject was yellow fever vaccine responses in identical twins.

Input material: memory (CD45RO+) T cells sorted from blood. These receptors were taken from a woman between 18 and 29 years old in good health.

CDR3 in amino acids: CSASETGGTGELFF. In nucleotides, the CDR3 is TGCAGTGCTAGTGAAACAGGGGGAACCGGGGAGCTGTTTTTT. V and J are TRBV20-1 and TRBJ2-2; 8 bases fit TRBD1. The V gene end was trimmed by 3 bases and the J gene end by 5 bases; junction bases not matched to a gene: 5. There are 14 residues in the CDR3. Germline CDR1 reads DFQATT; CDR2 reads SNEGSKA (reference sequence).

V gene TRBV7-2 combines with J gene TRBJ2-1, with 8 bases matching TRBD2. Germline V gene sequence: CDR1 SGHTA, CDR2 FQGNSA. J was trimmed by 4 bases and V by 7 bases; bases with no gene match: 9. The CDR3 is 15 amino acids. The CDR3 region has the DNA TGTGCCAGCACCCCACTAGCGGCGATATACAATGAGCAGTTCTTC. Translation gives CASTPLAAIYNEQFF.

This clonotype has at least ten counts. V gene TRBV4-2 combines with J gene TRBJ2-2, with D possibly TRBD1 on 6 matching bases. Germline CDR1 is LGHNA and CDR2 is YNFKEQ. Between the trimmed V and J ends, which lost 3 bases and 2 bases, there was a span of 10 bases. There are 15 residues in the CDR3. CDR3 sequence reads: CASSQGHSNTGELFF. The DNA for the CDR3 is TGTGCCAGCAGCCAGGGACATTCAAACACCGGGGAGCTGTTTTTT.

The V call is TRBV12-3 or TRBV12-4, the J call TRBJ2-2; D not resolved. The germline V and J ends were trimmed by 6 bases and 13 bases, with 24 bases remaining between them. CDR3 length equals 15 residues. CDR3 sequence (DNA): TGTGCCAGCAGCCACACCCTTCTACCTGATGGCGTGCTGTTTTTT. This codes for CASSHTLLPDGVLFF.

CDR3 sequence (DNA): TGCGCCAGCAGCCCACGGTCGGCAGGGGGAACAATGAACACTGAAGCTTTCTTT. Protein sequence: CASSPRSAGGTMNTEAFF. The chain recombines TRBV5-1 with TRBJ1-1; 7 bases align to TRBD1. The V gene end was trimmed by 4 bases and the J gene end by 0 bases; junction bases not matched to a gene: 15. Germline V CDR1 and CDR2: SGHRS, YFSETQ. CDR3 length: 18 residues.

Only a few counts were recorded for this clonotype. The V gene is TRBV5-6, the J gene TRBJ2-7; D ambiguous. Germline V lookup: CDR1 SGHDT, CDR2 YYEEEE. This CDR3 spans 15 amino acids. V lost 4 bases to trimming and J lost 0 bases, with 14 bases between them. CDR3 protein: CASSPQIGSSYEQYF. CDR3 nucleotide sequence: TGTGCCAGCAGCCCGCAGATAGGGTCCTCCTACGAGCAGTACTTC. Supplemented by reference TRBV5-6 and TRBJ2-7, the full variable domain reads DAGVTQSPTHLIKTRGQQVTLRCSPKSGHDTVSWYQQALGQGPQFIFQYYEEEERQRGNFPDRFSGHQFPNYSSELNVNALLLGDSALYLCASSPQIGSSYEQYFGPGTRLTVT.

Ten or more counts support this clonotype. This rearrangement joins TRBV20-1 to TRBJ2-2, with D perhaps TRBD2 (5 bases). Trimming removed 6 bases from V and 0 bases from J, with 11 bases in between. Germline CDR1 DFQATT, CDR2 SNEGSKA (reference sequence). The CDR3 spans 14 residues. The CDR3 sequence is CSAPRTPNTGELFF. For the CDR3, the DNA is TGCAGTGCCCCCAGGACTCCGAACACCGGGGAGCTGTTTTTT.

The chain couples TRBV7-2 to TRBJ2-3, with 9 nucleotides matching TRBD2. The CDR3 runs 17 residues. Germline CDR1 and CDR2: SGHTA and FQGNSA. With 5 bases clipped from V and 5 bases from J, the junction kept 14 bases outside the gene matches. The CDR3 sequence: CASSPRSGRGGGDTQYF. In DNA form, the CDR3 reads TGTGCCAGCAGCCCCCGTAGCGGGAGAGGGGGAGGAGATACGCAGTATTTT.

The rearrangement links TRBV24-1 to TRBJ1-6; no definite D call. This CDR3 is 14 amino acids long. In germline, CDR1 is KGHDR, CDR2 SFDVKD. V was pared by 3 bases and J by 7 bases, with 9 bases between. The CDR3 bases are TGTGCCACCAGTGATCGGGCGTTGAATTCACCCCTCCACTTT. Protein product: CATSDRALNSPLHF.

This clonotype was observed at least ten times. DNA of the CDR3: TGTGCCAGCACCGTAGCGGGGGGGCGGAATGAGCAGTTCTTC. Translated, it gives CASTVAGGRNEQFF. The chain is built from TRBV12-3 or TRBV12-4 and TRBJ2-1; 11 bases agree with TRBD2. The CDR3 consists of 14 residues. With V trimmed by 7 bases and J by 7 bases, 6 bases remained unmatched.

CDR3 coding DNA: TGTGCCAGCAGACCTACAGGGGGCTACGAGCAGTACGTC. Amino acid sequence: CASRPTGGYEQYV. This chain joins TRBV2 and TRBJ2-7, with TRBD1 matching 8 bases. This CDR3 has 13 residues. Germline V gene lookup returns CDR1 SNHLY and CDR2 FYNNEI. Trimming removed 6 bases from V and 3 bases from J; junction bases left unmatched: 4.

This clonotype was seen repeatedly, ten times or more. The V and J genes are TRBV20-1 and TRBJ1-3; TRBD1 matches 10 bases. The V gene's germline CDR1 is DFQATT and CDR2 SNEGSKA (reference sequence). With V trimmed by 6 bases and J by 5 bases, 13 bases remained unmatched. The CDR3 runs to 16 residues. DNA for the CDR3: TGCAGTGCCCCCGGGACAGGGGTAGGAGACAGAAACACCATATATTTT. Protein sequence: CSAPGTGVGDRNTIYF.

CDR3 DNA sequence: TGTGCCAGCAGCTTAGGGGCTAGCGGGGTTGGCTCCTACAATGAGCAGTTCTTC. As protein: CASSLGASGVGSYNEQFF. The J gene is TRBJ2-1, the V gene TRBV11-2, with 9 bases lining up with TRBD2. This CDR3 is 18 amino acids long. V dropped 1 base and J dropped 0; count of bases not matched to a gene: 7. In germline, CDR1 is SGHAT, CDR2 FQNNGV.

This clonotype was counted between two and nine times. The chain has TRBV12-3 or TRBV12-4 and TRBJ2-7; 10 bases fit TRBD1. V was pared by 7 bases and J by 5 bases, with 8 bases of the junction left unmatched. The length of the CDR3 is 14 residues. Written as DNA, the CDR3 is TGTGCCAGCACCCGGGACAGGGGTCTCGACGAGCAGTACTTC. This encodes CASTRDRGLDEQYF.

This clonotype was found many times. The CDR3 DNA reads as TGTGCCAGCAGTTTGGGTGGGTTTGGCTACACCTTC. Amino acid sequence: CASSLGGFGYTF. V usage is TRBV12-3 or TRBV12-4 and J usage is TRBJ1-2; D is undetermined. V was clipped by 3 bases and J by 7 bases, with 9 bases between them. The CDR3 contains 12 residues.